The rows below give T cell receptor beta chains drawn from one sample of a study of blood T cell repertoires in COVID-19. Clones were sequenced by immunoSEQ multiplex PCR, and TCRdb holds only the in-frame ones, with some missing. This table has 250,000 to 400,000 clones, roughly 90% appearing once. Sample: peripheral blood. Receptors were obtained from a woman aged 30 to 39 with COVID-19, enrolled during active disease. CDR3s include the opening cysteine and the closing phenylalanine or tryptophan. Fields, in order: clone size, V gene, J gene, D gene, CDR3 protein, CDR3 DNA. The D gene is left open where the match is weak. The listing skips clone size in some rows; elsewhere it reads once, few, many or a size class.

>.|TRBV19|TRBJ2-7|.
CASSITGHEQYF
TGTGCCAGTAGTATCACAGGGCACGAGCAGTACTTC
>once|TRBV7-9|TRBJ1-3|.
CASSPGPLSGNTIYF
TGTGCCAGCAGCCCCGGTCCCCTCTCTGGAAACACCATATATTTT
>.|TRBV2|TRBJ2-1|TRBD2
CASLTPGLAGQGEQFF
TGTGCCAGCCTCACCCCGGGACTAGCGGGTCAGGGTGAGCAGTTCTTC
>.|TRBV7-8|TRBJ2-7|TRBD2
CASSPSGLAGAVQYF
TGTGCCAGCAGCCCCTCGGGACTAGCGGGAGCAGTGCAGTACTTC
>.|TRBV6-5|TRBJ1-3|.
CASSSVGNTIYF
TGTGCCAGCAGTTCCGTCGGAAACACCATATATTTT
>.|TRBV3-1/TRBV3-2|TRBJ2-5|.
CASSQVRVPQETQYF
TGTGCCAGCAGCCAAGTCCGGGTCCCTCAAGAGACCCAGTACTTC
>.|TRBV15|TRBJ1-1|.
CATSMQRNTEAFF
TGTGCCACCAGCATGCAGCGGAACACTGAAGCTTTCTTT
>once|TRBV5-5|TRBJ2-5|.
CASSLGQNEETQYF
TGTGCCAGCAGCTTAGGACAGAACGAAGAGACCCAGTACTTC
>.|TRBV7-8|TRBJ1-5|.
CASSPQGIGNQPQHF
TGTGCCAGCAGCCCCCAGGGGATAGGCAATCAGCCCCAGCATTTT
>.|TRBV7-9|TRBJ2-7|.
CASRDGDIYEQYF
TGTGCCAGCAGGGACGGGGATATCTACGAGCAGTACTTC
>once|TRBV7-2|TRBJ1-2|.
CASSLARGQNYGYTF
TGTGCCAGCAGCTTAGCGCGGGGTCAAAACTATGGCTACACCTTC